These 18 T cell receptor beta chains were all obtained from the same sample, sequenced in a study of blood T cell repertoires in COVID-19. The repertoire was sequenced with immunoSEQ multiplex PCR; TCRdb's copy has only in-frame clones and lacks some. The sample lists roughly 200,000 clones; 84% were seen once. The sample was peripheral blood. The source is a human donor in a cohort sampled during active COVID-19.

The rearrangement uses TRBV5-1 and TRBJ1-3; D gene ambiguous. Germline CDR1 reads SGHRS; CDR2 reads YFSETQ. Trimming left V 4 bases short and J 0 bases short, with 14 bases between. CDR3 size: 16 residues. The CDR3 region has the DNA TGCGCCAGCAGCGAATCCCGGGGATACTCTGGAAACACCATATATTTT. Protein sequence: CASSESRGYSGNTIYF.

This chain's CDR3 is CASSVDGVGEGYTF. CDR3 coding DNA: TGTGCCAGCAGCGTAGATGGGGTAGGGGAAGGCTACACCTTC. V and J are TRBV9 and TRBJ1-2, with D perhaps TRBD1 (5 bases). CDR1 and CDR2 (germline): SGDLS, YYNGEE. The germline V and J ends were trimmed by 0 bases and 8 bases, with 14 bases remaining between them. The CDR3 contains 14 residues.

A word on this clone: At one boundary the junction diverges from the germline segment, which might be a read error. V gene TRBV3-1 (or the pseudogene TRBV3-2) combines with J gene TRBJ2-1; TRBD2 matches at 12 bases. The CDR3 covers 20 residues. The germline V gene has CDR1 LGHDT and CDR2 YNNKEL (reference sequence). CDR3 sequence: CASGQLGTSGPGSSYNEQFF. The CDR3 nucleotides are TGTGCCAGCGGCCAACTAGGGACTAGCGGGCCAGGCAGCTCCTACAATGAGCAGTTCTTC.

The chain joins TRBV14 to TRBJ2-3; D possibly corresponds to TRBD1 (5 bases). V was clipped by 4 bases and J by 2 bases, with 13 bases between them. Germline V lookup: CDR1 SGHDN, CDR2 FVKESK. The CDR3 extends over 15 amino acids. The chain's CDR3 is CASSRLAGITDTQYF. DNA of the CDR3: TGTGCCAGCAGCCGGTTGGCAGGGATCACAGATACGCAGTATTTT. Combining the CDR3 with reference TRBV14 and TRBJ2-3 gives the whole variable domain EAGVTQFPSHSVIEKGQTVTLRCDPISGHDNLYWYRRVMGKEIKFLLHFVKESKQDESGMPNNRFLAERTGGTYSTLKVQPAELEDSGVYFCASSRLAGITDTQYFGPGTRLTVL.

This clone was recorded once. The J gene is TRBJ1-5, the V gene TRBV18; D is possibly TRBD1 (6 bases). This CDR3 spans 15 amino acids. CDR1 is KGHSH and CDR2 is LQKENI in the germline V gene. V lost 2 bases to trimming and J lost 2 bases, with 10 bases between them. CDR3 DNA: TGTGCCAGCTCACCAAGACAGGAGGGCAATCAGCCCCAGCATTTT. This sequence encodes CASSPRQEGNQPQHF.

The V and J genes are TRBV29-1 and TRBJ2-5, with TRBD2 matching 10 bases. The CDR3 has 16 residues. The germline gives CDR1 SQVTM, CDR2 ANQGSEA. Trimming cost V 1 base and J 2 bases; bases outside gene matches: 7. CDR3 DNA sequence: TGCAGCGTTGAAGCCCCCAGCGGGGGGGAGCAAGAGACCCAGTACTTC. Its translation: CSVEAPSGGEQETQYF. The full variable domain, rest sourced from reference TRBV29-1 and TRBJ2-5, is SAVISQKPSRDICQRGTSLTIQCQVDSQVTMMFWYRQQPGQSLTLIATANQGSEATYESGFVIDKFPISRPNLTFSTLTVSNMSPEDSSIYLCSVEAPSGGEQETQYFGPGTRLLVL.

The CDR3 region is CASRRTGDQPQHF. Here the CDR3 DNA reads TGTGCCAGCAGGCGGACAGGAGATCAGCCCCAGCATTTT. This rearrangement joins TRBV6-5 to TRBJ1-5; 7 bases are a match to TRBD1. Germline CDR1 and CDR2: MNHEY and SVGAGI. The CDR3 consists of 13 residues. Trimming took 6 bases from V and 5 from J; bases not matched to a gene: 4.

This chain connects TRBV5-1 to TRBJ2-7, with 7 positions matching TRBD2. Trimming cost V 0 bases and J 0 bases; bases outside gene matches: 3. CDR1 is SGHRS, CDR2 YFSETQ, per germline. CDR3 length equals 15 residues. CDR3: CASSLDTSVSYEQYF. For the CDR3, the DNA is TGCGCCAGCAGCTTGGATACTAGCGTCTCCTACGAGCAGTACTTC.

The chain joins TRBV29-1 to TRBJ2-4; 8 positions agree with TRBD1. Germline assignment: CDR1 SQVTM and CDR2 ANQGSEA. Trimming took 0 bases from V and 1 from J; bases not matched to a gene: 2. CDR3 length: 15 residues. CDR3 sequence: CSVEDRTGAKNIQYF. The DNA for the CDR3 is TGCAGCGTTGAAGACCGGACAGGGGCCAAAAACATTCAGTACTTC. The whole variable domain, filled in from reference TRBV29-1 and TRBJ2-4, reads SAVISQKPSRDICQRGTSLTIQCQVDSQVTMMFWYRQQPGQSLTLIATANQGSEATYESGFVIDKFPISRPNLTFSTLTVSNMSPEDSSIYLCSVEDRTGAKNIQYFGAGTRLSVL.

This clone came up a few times. The gene calls are TRBV19 and TRBJ2-1; unclear D gene. Trimming took 2 bases from V and 3 from J, leaving 5 bases between them. Per the germline V gene, CDR1 is LNHDA and CDR2 is SQIVND (reference sequence). The CDR3 runs 13 residues. This CDR3 is CASSISRYNEQFF. The CDR3 nucleotides read TGTGCCAGTAGTATATCTCGCTACAATGAGCAGTTCTTC.

The V and J genes are TRBV3-1 (or the pseudogene TRBV3-2) and TRBJ2-3, with D possibly being TRBD2 (5 bases). V lost 2 bases, J lost 0 bases, and 18 bases lay in between. CDR3 length equals 18 residues. Germline CDR1 and CDR2: LGHDT and YNNKEL (reference sequence). CDR3 bases: TGTGCCAGCAGCCAACCCAGACGTCGTCGGGGAAGCACAGATACGCAGTATTTT. Protein sequence: CASSQPRRRRGSTDTQYF.

The rearrangement joins TRBV27 to TRBJ2-1, with 7 bases fitting TRBD2. Trimming removed 3 bases from V and 9 bases from J; junction bases left unmatched: 2. Germline loops: CDR1 MNHEY, CDR2 SMNVEV (reference sequence). The CDR3 runs to 12 residues. CDR3: CASSLGGSEQFF. Written as DNA, the CDR3 is TGTGCCAGCAGTTTGGGGGGGAGTGAGCAGTTCTTC.

The chain is built from TRBV3-1 (or the pseudogene TRBV3-2) and TRBJ2-6; D is undetermined. V gave up 4 bases and J gave up 1 base, with 8 bases separating them. The germline V gene encodes CDR1 LGHDT and CDR2 YNNKEL (reference sequence). CDR3 size: 15 residues. In nucleotides, the CDR3 is TGTGCCAGCAGCCCCACAGTTTCTGGGGCCAACGTCCTGACTTTC. Protein product: CASSPTVSGANVLTF.

V gene TRBV6-6 combines with J gene TRBJ2-7, with 9 positions matching TRBD1. The CDR3 has 15 residues. J gave up 6 bases and V 6 bases, and 12 bases lay outside the gene matches. Per germline, CDR1 MNHNY and CDR2 SVGAGI (reference sequence). The CDR3 nucleotides are TGTGCCAGCAGCCGAGGACAGGGGTATACAAGCGAGCAGTACGTC. Protein: CASSRGQGYTSEQYV.

The chain joins TRBV10-1 to TRBJ1-2; a possible D gene is TRBD1 (5 bases). This CDR3 comprises 12 residues. V was clipped by 10 bases and J by 5 bases, with 14 bases between them. In germline, CDR1 is WNHNN, CDR2 SYGVQD (reference sequence). The CDR3 region has the DNA TGCGCCAAGGCCAGGGAATTTTATGGCTACACCTTC. It encodes CAKAREFYGYTF.

There are a few counts of this clone. This chain links TRBV24-1 with TRBJ1-1; the D is unclear. CDR3 length equals 18 residues. Germline V gives CDR1 KGHDR, CDR2 SFDVKD. Trimming shortened V by 6 bases and J by 2 bases, and 24 bases separated the two germline ends. CDR3 in DNA: TGTGCCACCAGTTTTAGTCCCACCGGAGGGAAGATTAACACTGAAGCTTTCTTT. This codes for CATSFSPTGGKINTEAFF.

This rearrangement joins TRBV28 to TRBJ1-4, with D possibly matching TRBD1 (6 bases). The CDR3 has 12 residues. Germline CDR1 and CDR2: MDHEN and SYDVKM. V dropped 5 bases and J dropped 10 bases, with 11 bases sitting between them. Here the CDR3 reads CASSPPTGKLFF. The CDR3 DNA is TGTGCCAGCAGTCCACCGACAGGAAAACTGTTTTTT.

The CDR3 here is CASTTGTANTEAFF. In DNA, the CDR3 is TGTGCCAGCACTACCGGGACAGCCAACACTGAAGCTTTCTTT. The chain combines TRBV4-2 with TRBJ1-1; 7 bases align to TRBD1. This CDR3 spans 14 amino acids. Looked up from germline, CDR1 is LGHNA and CDR2 is YNFKEQ. V was clipped by 7 bases and J by 2 bases; unmatched bases: 7.